A selection of T cell receptor beta chains follows, all from one sample in a study of early T cells in non-severe SARS-CoV-2 infection. Using its own MiXCR run on the 5' RACE reads, TCRdb lists one record per CDR3 protein. The sample lists more than 75,000 distinct CDR3 sequences, 12% to 15% occurring once. The sample consisted of whole blood. The receptors here all came from an adult who was a healthcare worker with PCR-confirmed SARS-CoV-2 infection or an uninfected control (not recorded which). The CDR3 runs from the conserved cysteine through the conserved F or W. The order of the fields is D gene, clone size, J gene, V gene, CDR3 DNA, CDR3 protein. D genes are given only for firm matches. Clone size is given for some rows only: seen once, a few or many times, or a class if the clone is expanded.

TRBD1 | NA | TRBJ2-2 | TRBV29-1 | TGCAGCGCATACCGGGACAGAGACACCGGGGAGCTGTTTTTT | CSAYRDRDTGELFF
TRBD1 | NA | TRBJ2-2 | TRBV6-2/TRBV6-3 | TGTGCCAGCACCTTCTCCGGACAGGGCAACACCGGGGAGCTGTTTTTT | CASTFSGQGNTGELFF
TRBD1 | once | TRBJ1-2 | TRBV28 | TGTGCCAGCAGTTTACCCAGGGGGTTGAACTATGGCTACACCTTC | CASSLPRGLNYGYTF
NA | few | TRBJ1-1 | TRBV19 | TGTGCCAGTAGTGAACAACAGGAGAACACTGAAGCTTTCTTT | CASSEQQENTEAFF
TRBD2 | many | TRBJ2-4 | TRBV7-2 | TGTGCCAGCAGCATTGGACTAGCGGCCCCAAGGACCAAAAACATTCAGTACTTC | CASSIGLAAPRTKNIQYF
NA | few | TRBJ1-1 | TRBV29-1 | TGCAGCGTAAAAGTAAACACTGAAGCTTTCTTT | CSVKVNTEAFF
NA | few | TRBJ1-5 | TRBV27 | TGTGCCAGCAGTTTATCGGGGGCACCGACCTATAATCAGCCCCAGCATTTT | CASSLSGAPTYNQPQHF
NA | NA | TRBJ2-7 | TRBV5-4 | TGTGCCAGCAGCCCAAGCCCTACCCGCGAGCAGTACTTC | CASSPSPTREQYF
NA | NA | TRBJ2-4 | TRBV29-1 | TGCAGCGTTGAAGTAGCCAAAAACATTCAGTACTTC | CSVEVAKNIQYF
NA | many | TRBJ2-2 | TRBV2 | TGTGCCAGCAGTGAAGGGCTTAAGACCGGGGAGCTGTTTTTT | CASSEGLKTGELFF
TRBD2 | NA | TRBJ2-3 | TRBV7-6 | TGTGCCAGCAGCTCCCGCCTAGCGGGGGGGAGCTTTTCTAGCACAGATACGCAGTATTTT | CASSSRLAGGSFSSTDTQYF
NA | many | TRBJ2-2 | TRBV5-1 | TGCGCCAGCAGCGGGGGGAACACCGGGGAGCTGTTTTTT | CASSGGNTGELFF
NA | few | TRBJ1-5 | TRBV6-6 | TGTGCCAGCAGACTGGGGGGGGGAAGCAATCAGCCCCAGCATTTT | CASRLGGGSNQPQHF
NA | few | TRBJ2-5 | TRBV6-1 | TGTGCCAGCAGTGAATGGGTGGGAGAGACCCAGTACTTC | CASSEWVGETQYF
NA | NA | TRBJ2-7 | TRBV3-1 | TGTGCCAGCAGCCAAGGCCTCCTCGGCCACGAGCAGTACTTC | CASSQGLLGHEQYF
TRBD1 | NA | TRBJ1-3 | TRBV3-1 | TGTGCCAGCAGCCTTAGGACAGGGGGCGGAAACACCATATATTTT | CASSLRTGGGNTIYF
NA | few | TRBJ2-3 | TRBV5-6 | TGTGCCAGCAGCAAGGATAGCACAGATACGCAGTATTTT | CASSKDSTDTQYF
NA | NA | TRBJ1-1 | TRBV28 | TGTGCCAGCTCAGGGAACACTGAAGCTTTCTTT | CASSGNTEAFF
NA | NA | TRBJ2-7 | TRBV6-1 | TGTGCCAGCAGTGTCTACGAGCAGTACTTC | CASSVYEQYF
NA | NA | TRBJ2-3 | TRBV5-1 | TGCGCCAGCAGAGGGGGAGTTACCACAGATACGCAGTATTTT | CASRGGVTTDTQYF
NA | NA | TRBJ1-1 | TRBV5-1 | TGCGCCAGCAGCCTGGACACGCGTGGCGACACTGAAGCTTTCTTT | CASSLDTRGDTEAFF
NA | NA | TRBJ2-1 | TRBV28 | TGTGCCAGCATTGGCCGCACTTACAATGAGCAGTTCTTC | CASIGRTYNEQFF
NA | NA | TRBJ1-6 | TRBV28 | TGTGCCAGCAGTACGACACATAATAATTCACCCCTCCACTTT | CASSTTHNNSPLHF
NA | many | TRBJ2-7 | TRBV11-2 | TGTGCCAGCAGCCCATACGAGATCGATTACGAGCAGTACTTC | CASSPYEIDYEQYF
TRBD1 | many | TRBJ1-2 | TRBV12-3/TRBV12-4 | TGTGCCAGCAGTCTTCAGGGGGCTCGGGGCTACACCTTC | CASSLQGARGYTF
TRBD1 | NA | TRBJ1-1 | TRBV2 | TGTGCCAGCAGGGCACAGGGGGGAACTGAAGCTTTCTTT | CASRAQGGTEAFF
TRBD1 | NA | TRBJ1-4 | TRBV6-5 | TGTGCCAGCAGTTACTTCACAGGGGGTAATGAAAAACTGTTTTTT | CASSYFTGGNEKLFF
NA | many | TRBJ1-5 | TRBV6-1 | TGTGCCAGCAGTGAAATGAGTGCGAGGCGGCCCCAGCATTTT | CASSEMSARRPQHF
TRBD1 | few | TRBJ1-4 | TRBV5-4 | TGTGCCAGCAGCACGACAGGGGCCGCGGGTGAAAAACTGTTTTTT | CASSTTGAAGEKLFF
NA | few | TRBJ2-6 | TRBV3-1 | TGTGCCAGCAGCCAAGATCCCAGGTCAACTGGGGCCAACGTCCTGACTTTC | CASSQDPRSTGANVLTF
NA | NA | TRBJ2-3 | TRBV5-1 | TGCGCCAGCAGCTTGGCGGGGACCCAGTATAAGGATACGCAGTATTTT | CASSLAGTQYKDTQYF
NA | few | TRBJ2-7 | TRBV7-2 | TGTGCCAGCAGCTTAGATCCTTCAACTACCTACGAGCAGTACTTC | CASSLDPSTTYEQYF
NA | few | TRBJ2-5 | TRBV28 | TGTGCCAGCAGTTTAGGTGGGACCCAGTACTTC | CASSLGGTQYF
TRBD2 | few | TRBJ2-7 | TRBV10-3 | TGTGCCATCCGTAGAGCGGGGGAAGAGCAGTACTTC | CAIRRAGEEQYF
TRBD1 | NA | TRBJ1-5 | TRBV6-1 | TGTGCCAGCAGTGAAAGACAGGGACATCAGCCCCAGCATTTT | CASSERQGHQPQHF
NA | few | TRBJ1-1 | TRBV20-1 | TGCAGTGCTAGAGAACCCGGGGAGGGAACTGAAGCTTTCTTT | CSAREPGEGTEAFF
TRBD2 | few | TRBJ2-1 | TRBV29-1 | TGCAGCGTTGATAGCGGGGCCGATGAGCAGTTCTTC | CSVDSGADEQFF
NA | NA | TRBJ2-7 | TRBV12-3/TRBV12-4 | TGTGCCAGCAGCAAGGACAGTACCTACGAGCAGTACTTC | CASSKDSTYEQYF
NA | many | TRBJ2-3 | TRBV20-1 | TGCAGTGCTAGAAAAGGAGCGAGGCTAAATGTGGAAGATACGCAGTATTTT | CSARKGARLNVEDTQYF
NA | NA | TRBJ2-3 | TRBV2 | TGTGCCACCCCGTCGGCCAGGAGGGGCGATACGCAGTATTTT | CATPSARRGDTQYF
NA | many | TRBJ1-2 | TRBV7-9 | TGTGCCAGCAGTCCCAGCTATGGCTACACCTTC | CASSPSYGYTF
TRBD2 | few | TRBJ2-1 | TRBV3-1 | TGTGCCAGCAGTAAGCCAAACCCCCGGACTAGCGGTCCTCTTAGGCAGTTCTTC | CASSKPNPRTSGPLRQFF
NA | few | TRBJ1-4 | TRBV5-5 | TGTGCCAGCAGTCTACCGGTAGCCTCCAATGAAAAACTGTTTTTT | CASSLPVASNEKLFF
NA | few | TRBJ1-2 | TRBV6-1 | TGTGCCAGCAGACAACTTGACAGCTATGGCTACACCTTC | CASRQLDSYGYTF
NA | few | TRBJ2-7 | TRBV5-4 | TGTGCCAGCAGCTTGATGGGCCTCCGAGACGAGCAGTACTTC | CASSLMGLRDEQYF
NA | few | TRBJ2-2 | TRBV9 | TGTGCCAGCAGCGTGGCCAGCGGTCCCGGGGAGCTGTTTTTT | CASSVASGPGELFF
TRBD1 | NA | TRBJ2-2 | TRBV6-2/TRBV6-3 | TGTGCCAGCCTGCAGGGGGCGAACACCGGGGAGCTGTTTTTT | CASLQGANTGELFF
TRBD2 | NA | TRBJ2-3 | TRBV15 | TGTGCCACCAGCAGAGCGGGACTACCAGATACGCAGTATTTT | CATSRAGLPDTQYF
TRBD2 | few | TRBJ2-3 | TRBV10-3 | TGTGCCATCAGCGGACTAGCGGGGGGGCAAACAGATACGCAGTATTTT | CAISGLAGGQTDTQYF
NA | few | TRBJ2-7 | TRBV11-2 | TGTGCCAGCAGCTTAGTCCCACCCGGACAGTTTGCGGAGCAGTACTTC | CASSLVPPGQFAEQYF
TRBD1 | NA | TRBJ1-6 | TRBV15 | TGTGCCACCAGCAGTGGACAGGGAGGGAATTCACCCCTCCACTTT | CATSSGQGGNSPLHF
NA | many | TRBJ1-3 | TRBV12-3/TRBV12-4 | TGTGCCAGCAGCCGTCCGGGAAACACCATATATTTT | CASSRPGNTIYF
NA | many | TRBJ1-5 | TRBV24-1 | TGTGCCACCTCTGAGCAGGGTGGCCAGCCCCAGCATTTT | CATSEQGGQPQHF
TRBD1 | NA | TRBJ1-6 | TRBV5-4 | TGTGCCAGCAGCCCCGGGACAGACTATAATTCACCCCTCCACTTT | CASSPGTDYNSPLHF
TRBD1 | NA | TRBJ1-2 | TRBV19 | TGTGCCAGTAGTTCCAGGGGGCGCATACCTGGCTACACCTTC | CASSSRGRIPGYTF